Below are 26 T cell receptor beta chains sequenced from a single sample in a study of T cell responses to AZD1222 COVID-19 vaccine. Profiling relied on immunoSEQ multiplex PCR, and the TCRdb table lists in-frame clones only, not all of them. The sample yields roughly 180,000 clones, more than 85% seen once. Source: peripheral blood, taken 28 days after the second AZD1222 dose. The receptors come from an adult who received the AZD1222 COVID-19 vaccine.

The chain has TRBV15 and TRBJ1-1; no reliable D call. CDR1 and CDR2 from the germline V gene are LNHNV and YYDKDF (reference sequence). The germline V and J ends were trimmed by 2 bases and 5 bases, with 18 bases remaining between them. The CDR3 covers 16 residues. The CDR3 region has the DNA TGTGCCACCAGCAGAACCAAAGGCTTCCAAGAAACTGAAGCTTTCTTT. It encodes CATSRTKGFQETEAFF.

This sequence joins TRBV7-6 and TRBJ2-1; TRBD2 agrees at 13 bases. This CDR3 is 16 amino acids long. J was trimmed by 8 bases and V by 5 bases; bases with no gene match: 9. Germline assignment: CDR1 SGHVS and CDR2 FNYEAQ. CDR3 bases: TGTGCCAGCAGCCTGTGGACTAGCGGGAGTAGGGATGAGCAGTTCTTC. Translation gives CASSLWTSGSRDEQFF.

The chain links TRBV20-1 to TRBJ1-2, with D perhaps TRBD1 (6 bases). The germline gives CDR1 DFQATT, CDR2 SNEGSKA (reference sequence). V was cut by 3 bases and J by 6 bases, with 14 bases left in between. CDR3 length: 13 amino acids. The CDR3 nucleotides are TGCAGTGCTAGTCAGGGGCGAGGGCATGGCTACACCTTC. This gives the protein CSASQGRGHGYTF.

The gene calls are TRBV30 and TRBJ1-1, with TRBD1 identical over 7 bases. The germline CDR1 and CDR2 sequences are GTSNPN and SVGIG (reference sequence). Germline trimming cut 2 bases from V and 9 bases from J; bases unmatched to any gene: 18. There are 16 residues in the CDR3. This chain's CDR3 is CAWSIHRQGSAEKAFF. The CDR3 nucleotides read TGTGCCTGGAGTATCCACCGACAGGGTTCCGCCGAGAAAGCTTTCTTT.

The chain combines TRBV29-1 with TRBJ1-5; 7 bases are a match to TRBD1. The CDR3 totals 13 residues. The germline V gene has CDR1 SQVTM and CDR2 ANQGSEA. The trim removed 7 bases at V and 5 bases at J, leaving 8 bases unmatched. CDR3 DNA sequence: TGCAGCGCCAGAAGGGACAGAGATCAGCCCCAGCATTTT. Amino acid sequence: CSARRDRDQPQHF.

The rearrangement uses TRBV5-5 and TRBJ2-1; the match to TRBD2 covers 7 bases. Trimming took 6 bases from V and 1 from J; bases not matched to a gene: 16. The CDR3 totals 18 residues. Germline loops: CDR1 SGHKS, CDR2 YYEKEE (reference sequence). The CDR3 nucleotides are TGTGCCAGCACCTCCCGGCGGGAGACAAAGGTTTCCTACAATGAGCAGTTCTTC. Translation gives CASTSRRETKVSYNEQFF.

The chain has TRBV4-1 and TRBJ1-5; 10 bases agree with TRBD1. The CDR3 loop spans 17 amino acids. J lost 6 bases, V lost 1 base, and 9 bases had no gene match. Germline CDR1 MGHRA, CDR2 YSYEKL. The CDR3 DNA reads TGCGCCAGCAGCCAAGGATCGACAGGGGGCGCGGGTCAGCCCCAGCATTTT. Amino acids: CASSQGSTGGAGQPQHF.

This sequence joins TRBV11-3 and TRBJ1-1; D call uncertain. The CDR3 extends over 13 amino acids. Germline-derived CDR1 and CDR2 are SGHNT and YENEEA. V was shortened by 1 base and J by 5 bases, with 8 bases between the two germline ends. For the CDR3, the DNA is TGTGCCAGCAGCTTAGGAAAGATGACTGAAGCTTTCTTT. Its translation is CASSLGKMTEAFF.

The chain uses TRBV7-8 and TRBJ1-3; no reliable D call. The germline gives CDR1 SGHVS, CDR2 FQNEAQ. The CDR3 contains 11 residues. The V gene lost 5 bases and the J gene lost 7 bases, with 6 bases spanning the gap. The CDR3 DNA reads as TGTGCCAGCAGCCTCCGGAACACCATATATTTT. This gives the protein CASSLRNTIYF.

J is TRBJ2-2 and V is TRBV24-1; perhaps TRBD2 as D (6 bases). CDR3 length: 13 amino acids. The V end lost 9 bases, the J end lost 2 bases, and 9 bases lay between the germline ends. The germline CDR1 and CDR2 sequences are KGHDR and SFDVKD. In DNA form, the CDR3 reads TGTGCCACCGGGGGGAGTAACACCGGGGAGCTGTTTTTT. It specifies CATGGSNTGELFF.

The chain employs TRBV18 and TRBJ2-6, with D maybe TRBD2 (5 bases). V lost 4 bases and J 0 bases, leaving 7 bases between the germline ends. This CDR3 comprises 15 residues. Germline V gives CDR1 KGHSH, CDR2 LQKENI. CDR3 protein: CASSRGSSGANVLTF. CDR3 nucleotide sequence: TGTGCCAGCTCACGAGGGAGCTCTGGGGCCAACGTCCTGACTTTC.

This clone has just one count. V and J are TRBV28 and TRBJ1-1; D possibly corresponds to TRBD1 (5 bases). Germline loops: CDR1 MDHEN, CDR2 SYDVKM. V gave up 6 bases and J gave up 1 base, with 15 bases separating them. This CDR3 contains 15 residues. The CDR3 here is CASSRPPGTNTEAFF. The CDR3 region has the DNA TGTGCCAGCAGCAGACCCCCAGGGACGAACACTGAAGCTTTCTTT.

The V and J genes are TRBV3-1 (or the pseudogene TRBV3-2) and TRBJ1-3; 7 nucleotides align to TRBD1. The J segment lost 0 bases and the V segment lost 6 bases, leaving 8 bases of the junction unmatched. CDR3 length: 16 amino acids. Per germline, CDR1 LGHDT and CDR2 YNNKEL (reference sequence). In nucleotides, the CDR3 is TGTGCCAGCAGTTATACGACAGGGAGCTCTGGAAACACCATATATTTT. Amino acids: CASSYTTGSSGNTIYF.

The CDR3 bases are TGTGCCAGCAGCTCCGGAGGGACCTACGAGCAGTACTTC. This translates into CASSSGGTYEQYF. The gene calls are TRBV5-6 and TRBJ2-7; perhaps TRBD2 as D (6 bases). The germline gives CDR1 SGHDT, CDR2 YYEEEE. The CDR3 spans 13 residues. The germline V and J ends were trimmed by 3 bases and 2 bases, with 9 bases remaining between them.

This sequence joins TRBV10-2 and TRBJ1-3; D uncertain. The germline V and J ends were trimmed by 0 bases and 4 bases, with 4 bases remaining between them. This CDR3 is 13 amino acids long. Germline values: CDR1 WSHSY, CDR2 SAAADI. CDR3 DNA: TGCGCCAGCAGTGAGTCATCCGGAAACACCATATATTTT. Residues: CASSESSGNTIYF.

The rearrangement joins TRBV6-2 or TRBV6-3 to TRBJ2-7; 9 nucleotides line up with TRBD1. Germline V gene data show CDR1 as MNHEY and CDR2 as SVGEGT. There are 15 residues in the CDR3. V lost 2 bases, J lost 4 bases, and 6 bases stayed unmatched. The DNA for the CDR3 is TGTGCCAGCAGTTACCAGACAGGGGGTCAATACGAGCAGTACTTC. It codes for CASSYQTGGQYEQYF.

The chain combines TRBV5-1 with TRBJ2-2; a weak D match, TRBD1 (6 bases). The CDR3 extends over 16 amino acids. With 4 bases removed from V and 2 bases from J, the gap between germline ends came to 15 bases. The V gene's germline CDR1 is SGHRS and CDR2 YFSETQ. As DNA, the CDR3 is TGCGCCAGCAGCGGAGACCGGGACACCAACACCGGGGAGCTGTTTTTT. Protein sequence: CASSGDRDTNTGELFF.

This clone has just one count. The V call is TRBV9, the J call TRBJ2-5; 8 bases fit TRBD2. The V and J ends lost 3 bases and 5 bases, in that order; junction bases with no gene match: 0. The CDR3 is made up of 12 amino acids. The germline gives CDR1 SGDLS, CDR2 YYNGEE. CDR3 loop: CASSGGGETQYF. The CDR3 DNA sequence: TGTGCCAGCAGCGGCGGGGGGGAGACCCAGTACTTC.

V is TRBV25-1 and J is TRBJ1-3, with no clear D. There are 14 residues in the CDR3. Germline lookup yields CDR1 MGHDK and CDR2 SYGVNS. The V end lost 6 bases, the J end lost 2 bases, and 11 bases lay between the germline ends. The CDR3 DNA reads TGTGCCAGCAGCCCGGCGGATGCTGGAAACACCATATATTTT. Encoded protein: CASSPADAGNTIYF.

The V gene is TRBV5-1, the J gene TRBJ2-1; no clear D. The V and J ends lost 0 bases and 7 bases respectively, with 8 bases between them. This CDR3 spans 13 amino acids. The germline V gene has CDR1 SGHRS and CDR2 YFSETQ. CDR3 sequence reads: CASSLAVGNEQFF. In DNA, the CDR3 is TGCGCCAGCAGCTTGGCAGTTGGAAATGAGCAGTTCTTC.

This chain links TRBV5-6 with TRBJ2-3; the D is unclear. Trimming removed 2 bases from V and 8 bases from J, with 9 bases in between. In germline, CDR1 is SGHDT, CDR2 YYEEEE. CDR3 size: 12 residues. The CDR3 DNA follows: TGTGCCAGCAGCTTAAGGGAAGGTACGCAGTATTTT. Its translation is CASSLREGTQYF.

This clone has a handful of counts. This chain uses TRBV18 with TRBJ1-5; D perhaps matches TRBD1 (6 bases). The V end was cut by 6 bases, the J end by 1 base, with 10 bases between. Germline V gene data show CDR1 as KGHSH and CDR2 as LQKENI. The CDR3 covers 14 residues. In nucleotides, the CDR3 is TGTGCCAGCTCCACAGGGTGGAGCAATCAGCCCCAGCATTTT. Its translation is CASSTGWSNQPQHF.

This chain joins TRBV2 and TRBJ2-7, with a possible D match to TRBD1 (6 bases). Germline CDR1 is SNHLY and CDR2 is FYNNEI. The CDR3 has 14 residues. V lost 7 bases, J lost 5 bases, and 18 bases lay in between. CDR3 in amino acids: CASNVGAVSNEQYF. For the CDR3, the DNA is TGTGCCAGCAATGTGGGGGCCGTATCCAACGAGCAGTACTTC.

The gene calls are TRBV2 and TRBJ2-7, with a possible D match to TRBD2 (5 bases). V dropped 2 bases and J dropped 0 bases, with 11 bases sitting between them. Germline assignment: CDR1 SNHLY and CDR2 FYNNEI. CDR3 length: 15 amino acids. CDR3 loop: CASSETVGSSYEQYF. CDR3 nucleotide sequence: TGTGCCAGCAGTGAAACGGTAGGGAGCTCCTACGAGCAGTACTTC. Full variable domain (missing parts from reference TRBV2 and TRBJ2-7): EPEVTQTPSHQVTQMGQEVILRCVPISNHLYFYWYRQILGQKVEFLVSFYNNEISEKSEIFDDQFSVERPDGSNFTLKIRSTKLEDSAMYFCASSETVGSSYEQYFGPGTRLTVT.

The DNA of the CDR3 is TGTGCCAGCAGCCAAATCGGGGGTGAGACTGAAGCTTTCTTT. Translating it yields CASSQIGGETEAFF. V and J are TRBV3-1 (or the pseudogene TRBV3-2) and TRBJ1-1, with D possibly TRBD1 on 5 matching bases. Germline lookup yields CDR1 LGHDT and CDR2 YNNKEL (reference sequence). This CDR3 has 14 residues. The germline V and J ends were trimmed by 2 bases and 5 bases, with 12 bases remaining between them.

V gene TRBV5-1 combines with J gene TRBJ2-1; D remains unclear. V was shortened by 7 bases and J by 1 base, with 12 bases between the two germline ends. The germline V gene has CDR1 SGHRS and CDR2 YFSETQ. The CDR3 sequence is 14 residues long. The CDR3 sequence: CASGVGKSYNEQFF. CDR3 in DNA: TGCGCCAGCGGCGTGGGGAAATCCTACAATGAGCAGTTCTTC. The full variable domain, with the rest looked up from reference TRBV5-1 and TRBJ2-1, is KAGVTQTPRYLIKTRGQQVTLSCSPISGHRSVSWYQQTPGQGLQFLFEYFSETQRNKGNFPGRFSGRQFSNSRSEMNVSTLELGDSALYLCASGVGKSYNEQFFGPGTRLTVL.